These T cell receptor beta chains were read from a single sample in a study of blood T cell repertoires in COVID-19. The data were produced by immunoSEQ multiplex PCR, yet TCRdb's version contains in-frame clones alone and is incomplete. The profile covers roughly 32,000 clones, with around 93% appearing a single time and around 9.6% taken by the ten largest. The sequenced material came from peripheral blood. The receptors shown here come from a human donor with active COVID-19. The donor label of this sample is uncertain. The conserved cysteine and the conserved F or W are not part of the CDR3 here. The order of the fields is J gene, clone size, V gene, CDR3 protein. Clone size is given for some rows only: seen once, a few or many times, or a class if the clone is expanded.

j_gene: TRBJ1-1
abundance: once
v_gene: TRBV7-3
CDR3aa: ASSSQTDRVTEAF

j_gene: TRBJ2-2
abundance: -
v_gene: TRBV5-1
CDR3aa: ASSLNTGELF

j_gene: TRBJ2-3
abundance: -
v_gene: TRBV30
CDR3aa: AWSGGLAGLGDTQY

j_gene: TRBJ2-5
abundance: -
v_gene: TRBV11-1
CDR3aa: ASSLEGWESETQY

j_gene: TRBJ2-7
abundance: -
v_gene: TRBV19
CDR3aa: ASTKAAGGDYEQY

j_gene: TRBJ2-3
abundance: -
v_gene: TRBV5-4
CDR3aa: ASSLESGESTDTQY

j_gene: TRBJ1-1
abundance: -
v_gene: TRBV30
CDR3aa: AWTSGGGFGNEAF

j_gene: TRBJ2-2
abundance: -
v_gene: TRBV18
CDR3aa: ASSPRGGELF

j_gene: TRBJ2-3
abundance: -
v_gene: TRBV11-2
CDR3aa: ASSVDRSDTQY

j_gene: TRBJ1-2
abundance: -
v_gene: TRBV30
CDR3aa: AWRRGGVGYT